This T cell receptor beta chain stems from a study of T cell clones after liver transplantation. Study overall: Graft-donor-reactive sequences were compared with third-party-reactive TCRbeta sequences from pre-transplant mixed lymphocyte reactions.

Unstimulated PBMCs were sorted into CD3+CD4+ and CD3+CD8+ populations. Libraries were prepared by immunoSEQ multiplex PCR; TCRdb keeps only in-frame clonotypes and omits some of them. The sample includes roughly 100,000 clones, 80% to 90% of them seen just once. CDR1 is SGHRS, CDR2 YFSETQ, per germline. V lost 4 bases to trimming and J lost 0 bases, with 22 bases between them. The CDR3 runs to 19 residues. This sequence was found in a human patient who received a liver transplant. The T cells may partly be graft donor cells. The sample consisted of CD4+ T cells from blood, taken approximately 50 months after liver transplant. This chain uses TRBV5-1 with TRBJ1-4; weak D call: TRBD1 (5 bases). The CDR3 DNA reads as TGCGCCAGCAGCCCCGGTTGGAGGGGTCATACCTCAACTAATGAAAAACTGTTTTTT. This codes for CASSPGWRGHTSTNEKLFF.